Detailed here is one TCR beta chain. Its target is unknown. Unsorted PBMC replicate PCRs used about 280 ng DNA, tens of thousands of T cell genomes. On ten immunoSEQ deep assay plates, unsorted PBMC DNA was sequenced. Sequenced by immunoSEQ multiplex PCR; TCRdb stores in-frame clones only, minus some. The data hold fewer than 500,000 clones, with 60% to 80% observed a single time. This entry belongs to a study of shared clonotypes between healthy human individuals. Study-level results: Sampling involved blood alone; tissue repertoires likely differ. Clonotype sharing among donors was expected to depend on sequencing depth.

The CDR3 spans 16 residues. Looked up from germline, CDR1 is MNHEY and CDR2 is SMNVEV (reference sequence). The J segment lost 0 bases and the V segment lost 3 bases, leaving 8 bases of the junction unmatched. V usage is TRBV27 and J usage is TRBJ2-7; 7 positions agree with TRBD2. Material for sequencing was PBMCs. The sequence derives from a woman in her forties in good health. Some clones in this sample may be carry-over from other donors' samples. CDR3 sequence reads: CASSFSGGLVSYEQYF. CDR3 in DNA: TGTGCCAGCAGTTTTTCTGGCGGACTAGTCTCCTACGAGCAGTACTTC.